This section outlines one T cell receptor beta chain sequence together with its context. This sample is part of a study of cytomegalovirus exposure and HLA in healthy donors. Germline V gene data show CDR1 as SGHAT and CDR2 as FQNNGV. CDR3 length equals 16 residues. The V gene lost 3 bases and the J gene lost 4 bases, with 13 bases spanning the gap. Data came from immunoSEQ multiplex PCR; TCRdb stores just in-frame clones and leaves some out. The sample includes roughly 310,000 clones, over 75% seen only once; the top ten take roughly 0.96%. The rearrangement uses TRBV11-2 and TRBJ1-6; D remains unclear. The sequence was obtained from a man aged 25 to 45 in good health and CMV-seronegative. The sequenced sample was PBMCs. The CDR3 DNA sequence: TGTGCCAGCAGCTTGAGACCCGGGTTTTATAATTCACCCCTCCACTTT. Translation gives CASSLRPGFYNSPLHF.